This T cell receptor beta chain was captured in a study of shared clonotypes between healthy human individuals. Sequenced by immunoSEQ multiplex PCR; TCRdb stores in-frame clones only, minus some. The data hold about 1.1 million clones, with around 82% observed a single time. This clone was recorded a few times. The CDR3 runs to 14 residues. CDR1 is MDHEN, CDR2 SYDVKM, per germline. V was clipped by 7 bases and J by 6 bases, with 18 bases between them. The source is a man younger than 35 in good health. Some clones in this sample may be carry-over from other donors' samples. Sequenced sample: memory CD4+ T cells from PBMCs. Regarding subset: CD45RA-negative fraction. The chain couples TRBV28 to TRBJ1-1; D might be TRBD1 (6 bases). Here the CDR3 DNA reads TGTGCCAGCACTGAGGGGTCGGGGGGGCCTGAAGCTTTCTTT. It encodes CASTEGSGGPEAFF.